This T cell receptor (beta chain) comes out of a study of identical twins. CDR3 length equals 14 residues. CDR1 is SQVTM and CDR2 is ANQGSEA in the germline V gene. The V end lost 6 bases, the J end lost 5 bases, and 16 bases lay between the germline ends. TCRdb processed the 5' RACE reads anew with MiXCR; each CDR3 protein has one entry. The top ten clones hold approximately 3% of a sample with approximately 600,000 distinct CDR3 sequences, 9% to 10% of them seen once. Another study also made use of these data, one on yellow fever vaccine responses in identical twins.

Sequenced sample: PBMCs. This rearrangement joins TRBV29-1 to TRBJ2-2; D is perhaps TRBD2 (6 bases). The TCR sequence derives from a woman aged 18-29 years in good health. The CDR3 bases are TGCAGCGTCCCGGGACTTTCAGGGACCGGGGAGCTGTTTTTT. Its protein product is CSVPGLSGTGELFF.